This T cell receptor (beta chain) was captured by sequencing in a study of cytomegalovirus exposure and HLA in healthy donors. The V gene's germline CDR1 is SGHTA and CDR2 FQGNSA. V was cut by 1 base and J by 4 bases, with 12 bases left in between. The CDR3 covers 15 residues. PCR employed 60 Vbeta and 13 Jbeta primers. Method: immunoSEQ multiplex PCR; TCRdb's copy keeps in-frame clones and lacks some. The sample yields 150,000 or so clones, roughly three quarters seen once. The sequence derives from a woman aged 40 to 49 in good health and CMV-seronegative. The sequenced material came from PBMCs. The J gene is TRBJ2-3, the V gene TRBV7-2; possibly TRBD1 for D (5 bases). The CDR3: CASSLGGTAADTQYF. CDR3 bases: TGTGCCAGCAGCTTAGGGGGCACGGCCGCAGATACGCAGTATTTT.